A selection of T cell receptor beta chains follows, all from one sample in a study of blood T cell repertoires in COVID-19. Profiling relied on immunoSEQ multiplex PCR, and the TCRdb table lists in-frame clones only, not all of them. The profile shows 400,000 to 500,000 clones, approximately 90% of them singletons. Sequenced: peripheral blood. These receptors all come from a woman aged 25 to 45 with active or convalescent COVID-19. Each CDR3 is given with its conserved first and last residue. The D gene is left open where the match is weak. Not every row has a clone size; where given, it reads once, few, many or a size class.

d_call	v_call	clone_size	j_call	cdr3_nt	cdr3_aa
TRBD2	TRBV19	-	TRBJ2-7	TGTGCCAGTAGTATGACGGGGGGACTAGCGGCCTACGAGCAGTACTTC	CASSMTGGLAAYEQYF
-	TRBV6-5	once	TRBJ2-7	TGTGCCAGCAGTTACTCTTCCCGTCCCGAGCAGTACTTC	CASSYSSRPEQYF
-	TRBV5-1	-	TRBJ1-5	TGCGCCAGCAGCTTCGAAGGGGTGGGACAGCCCCAGCATTTT	CASSFEGVGQPQHF
TRBD1	TRBV2	-	TRBJ1-6	TGTGCCGGCCAGACCGGGACAGGATATTCACCCCTCCACTTT	CAGQTGTGYSPLHF
-	TRBV6-5	-	TRBJ1-3	TGTGCCAGCAGTTACTCCGAGGTCTTCTCTGGAAACACCATATATTTT	CASSYSEVFSGNTIYF
TRBD1	TRBV7-8	-	TRBJ2-1	TGTGCCAGCTCGCAGGGGGAGTACAATGAGCAGTTCTTC	CASSQGEYNEQFF
-	TRBV19	-	TRBJ2-1	TGTGCCAGCCGCTCCCGGACAAACAATGAGCAGTTCTTC	CASRSRTNNEQFF
-	TRBV19	-	TRBJ2-3	TGTGCCAGTAGTATAATCCCTTTAGCGGACCGCACAGATACGCAGTATTTT	CASSIIPLADRTDTQYF
-	TRBV7-9	-	TRBJ1-6	TGTGCCAGCAGCTACGGGACACCAGGAGGCTCACCCCTCCACTTT	CASSYGTPGGSPLHF
TRBD1	TRBV19	-	TRBJ2-7	TGTGCCAGTAGTTCCGGGACAGGGCTCTCCGAGCAGTACTTC	CASSSGTGLSEQYF
-	TRBV4-1	few	TRBJ2-7	TGCGCCAGCAGCCAAGATCTCTGGCTCCGGAGCTCCTACGAGCAGTACTTC	CASSQDLWLRSSYEQYF
TRBD2	TRBV7-2	-	TRBJ2-5	TGTGCCAGCAGCCCAGGGAGCGGGAGAGGAGAGACCCAGTACTTC	CASSPGSGRGETQYF
-	TRBV21-1	-	TRBJ2-5	TGTGCCAGCGGGCTCGGCATCTGTGCGGGAGGTCTCCGAGAGACCCAGTACTTC	CASGLGICAGGLRETQYF
-	TRBV18	once	TRBJ2-7	TGTGCCAGCTCACCGCCAGGTCTCTCCTACGAGCAGTACTTC	CASSPPGLSYEQYF
TRBD2	TRBV6-6	-	TRBJ2-1	TGTGCCAGCAGTCCCCTGGGACTAGCGGGGGGGCCTGACAATGAGCAGTTCTTC	CASSPLGLAGGPDNEQFF
TRBD1	TRBV2	once	TRBJ2-7	TGTGCCAGCAGTTCTCCGGGACAGGGCATCTACGAGCAGTACTTC	CASSSPGQGIYEQYF
-	TRBV6-5	-	TRBJ2-7	TGTGCCAGCCGCGTGGTAGCGGAAGACTACGAGCAGTACTTC	CASRVVAEDYEQYF
-	TRBV7-9	-	TRBJ2-3	TGTGCCAGCAGCTTAGTACTAGCCGGCGCAGATACGCAGTATTTT	CASSLVLAGADTQYF
TRBD2	TRBV6-4	-	TRBJ2-2	TGTGCCAGCAGTGAGCGGGGGGGCAACACCGGGGAGCTGTTTTTT	CASSERGGNTGELFF
-	TRBV19	-	TRBJ2-3	TGTGCCAGTAGTCCCCCCGCAGATACGCAGTATTTT	CASSPPADTQYF
-	TRBV10-3	-	TRBJ1-1	TGTGCCATAGCGGGGGCTAACCTTTTTCCGGTCACTGAAGCTTTCTTT	CAIAGANLFPVTEAFF
-	TRBV13	-	TRBJ2-7	TGTGCCAGCAGCCCCAACCCGGGACTGACGGCCACCTACGAGCAGTACTTC	CASSPNPGLTATYEQYF
-	TRBV5-1	once	TRBJ1-2	TGCGCCAGCAGAATCACAGATTCAAACTATGGCTACACCTTC	CASRITDSNYGYTF
-	TRBV18	-	TRBJ1-5	TGTGCCAGCTCAGGAGATAAACAGGGCCAGCCCCAGCATTTT	CASSGDKQGQPQHF
-	TRBV30	-	TRBJ1-6	TGTGCCTGGAGTACAGGGCCTACCTATGGCTCCTATAATTCACCCCTCCACTTT	CAWSTGPTYGSYNSPLHF